This T cell receptor (beta chain) was documented in a study of CD8+ T cells in alopecia areata. Points on this clone: Its antigen is unknown.

Extraction and reverse transcription of RNA yielded cDNA as the sequencing template. Assay: immunoSEQ multiplex PCR; the TCRdb copy retains only in-frame clones and omits some. The profile covers roughly 200,000 clones, with around three fifths appearing a single time and roughly 5.3% taken by the ten largest. The authors sorted CD4+ and CD8+ T cells from PBMCs. The CDR3 is 13 residues long. The V gene's germline CDR1 is MNHNS and CDR2 SASEGT. The V gene lost 3 bases and the J gene lost 1 base, with 7 bases spanning the gap. Study-wide points: Across lesional scalp, and particularly alopecia totalis/universalis, clonality surpassed that of normal scalp. Among the cells sequenced in scalp samples are also the resident alphabeta T cells of normal skin. Possibly because of HLA-related factors, TCR sharing was less clear across patients than in mice.

This sequence was found in a human donor in good health. Material: CD8+ T cells sorted from blood. The V call is TRBV6-1, the J call TRBJ2-7, with no clear D. In DNA, the CDR3 is TGTGCCAGCAGTGAGGCCGGTTCCTACGAGCAGTACTTC. Translation: CASSEAGSYEQYF.